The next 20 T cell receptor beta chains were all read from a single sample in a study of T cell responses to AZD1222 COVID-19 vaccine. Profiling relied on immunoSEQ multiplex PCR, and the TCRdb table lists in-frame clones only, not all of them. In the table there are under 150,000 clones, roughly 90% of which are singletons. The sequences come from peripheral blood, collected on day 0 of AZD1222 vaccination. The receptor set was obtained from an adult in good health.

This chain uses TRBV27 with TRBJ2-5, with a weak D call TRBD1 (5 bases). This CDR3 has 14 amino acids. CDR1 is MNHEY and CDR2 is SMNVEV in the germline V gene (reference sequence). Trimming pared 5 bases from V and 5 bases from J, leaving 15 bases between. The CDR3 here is CASSRWSNRETQYF. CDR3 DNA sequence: TGTGCCAGCAGTCGCTGGTCGAACAGGGAGACCCAGTACTTC.

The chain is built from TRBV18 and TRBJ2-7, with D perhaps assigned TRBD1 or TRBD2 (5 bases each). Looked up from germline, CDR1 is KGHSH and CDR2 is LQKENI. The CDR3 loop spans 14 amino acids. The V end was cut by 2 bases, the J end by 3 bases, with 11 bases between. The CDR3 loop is CASSPRRGDYEQYF. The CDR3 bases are TGTGCCAGCTCACCAAGAAGGGGAGACTACGAGCAGTACTTC.

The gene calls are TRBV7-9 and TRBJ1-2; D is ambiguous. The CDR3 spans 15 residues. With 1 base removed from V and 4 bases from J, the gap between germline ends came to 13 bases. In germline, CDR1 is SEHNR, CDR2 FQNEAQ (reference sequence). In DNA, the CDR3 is TGTGCCAGCAGCTTAGTGCCACCTTCCAGCTATGGCTACACCTTC. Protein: CASSLVPPSSYGYTF.

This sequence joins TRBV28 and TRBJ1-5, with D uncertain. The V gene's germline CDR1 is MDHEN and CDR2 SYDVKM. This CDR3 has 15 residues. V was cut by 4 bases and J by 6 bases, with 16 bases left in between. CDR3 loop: CASSYHGEGFQPQHF. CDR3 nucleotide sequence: TGTGCCAGCAGTTACCACGGAGAGGGATTTCAGCCCCAGCATTTT. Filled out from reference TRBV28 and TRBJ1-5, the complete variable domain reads DVKVTQSSRYLVKRTGEKVFLECVQDMDHENMFWYRQDPGLGLRLIYFSYDVKMKEKGDIPEGYSVSREKKERFSLILESASTNQTSMYLCASSYHGEGFQPQHFGDGTRLSIL.

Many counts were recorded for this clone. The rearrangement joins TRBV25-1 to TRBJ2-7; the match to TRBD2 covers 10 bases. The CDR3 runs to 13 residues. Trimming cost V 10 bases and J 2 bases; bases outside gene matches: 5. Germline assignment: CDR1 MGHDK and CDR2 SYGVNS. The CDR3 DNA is TGTGCCACCGGACTAGCGGCTACCTACGAGCAGTACTTC. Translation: CATGLAATYEQYF.

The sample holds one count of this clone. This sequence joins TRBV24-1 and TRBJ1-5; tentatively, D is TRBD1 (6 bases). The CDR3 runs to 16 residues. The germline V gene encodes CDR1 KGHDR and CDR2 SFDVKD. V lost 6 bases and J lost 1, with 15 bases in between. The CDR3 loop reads CATSSVQGTSNQPQHF. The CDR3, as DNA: TGTGCCACCAGTTCCGTACAGGGTACAAGCAATCAGCCCCAGCATTTT.

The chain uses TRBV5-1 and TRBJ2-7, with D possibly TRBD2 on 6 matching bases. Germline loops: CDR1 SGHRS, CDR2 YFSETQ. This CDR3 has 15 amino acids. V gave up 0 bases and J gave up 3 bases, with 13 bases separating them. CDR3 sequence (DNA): TGCGCCAGCAGCTTGGTGGCGGGCGGGATCTACGAGCAGTACTTC. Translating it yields CASSLVAGGIYEQYF.

CDR3 loop: CASSLLAGGPGELFF. CDR3 bases: TGTGCCAGCAGCTTACTAGCGGGAGGGCCCGGGGAGCTGTTTTTT. V gene TRBV7-6 combines with J gene TRBJ2-2; 12 nucleotides line up with TRBD2. V was pared by 2 bases and J by 6 bases, with 1 base of the junction left unmatched. The CDR3 is 15 residues long. Germline V CDR1 and CDR2: SGHVS, FNYEAQ.

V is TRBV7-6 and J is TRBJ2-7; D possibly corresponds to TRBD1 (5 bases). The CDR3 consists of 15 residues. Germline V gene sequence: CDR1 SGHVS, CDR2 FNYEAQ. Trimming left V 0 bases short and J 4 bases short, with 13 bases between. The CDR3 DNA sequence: TGTGCCAGCAGCTTAGCGCAGGGCAGAGAATACGAGCAGTACTTC. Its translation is CASSLAQGREYEQYF.

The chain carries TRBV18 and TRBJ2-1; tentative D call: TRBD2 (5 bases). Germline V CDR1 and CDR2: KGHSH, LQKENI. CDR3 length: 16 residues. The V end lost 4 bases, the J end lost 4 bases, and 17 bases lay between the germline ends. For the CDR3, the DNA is TGTGCCAGCTCACGACTAAAAGGGTCCTCGTACAATGAGCAGTTCTTC. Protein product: CASSRLKGSSYNEQFF.

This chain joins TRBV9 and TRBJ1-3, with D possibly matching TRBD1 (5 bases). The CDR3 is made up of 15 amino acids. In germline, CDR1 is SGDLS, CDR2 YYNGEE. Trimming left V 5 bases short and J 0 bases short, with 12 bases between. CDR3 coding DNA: TGTGCCAGCAGTCAGGGCTTCAGCTCTGGAAACACCATATATTTT. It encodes CASSQGFSSGNTIYF.

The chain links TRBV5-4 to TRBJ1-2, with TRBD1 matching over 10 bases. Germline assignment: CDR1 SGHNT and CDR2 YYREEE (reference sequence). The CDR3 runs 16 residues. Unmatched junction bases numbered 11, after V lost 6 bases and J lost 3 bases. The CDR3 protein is CASTDPPGQGDYGYTF. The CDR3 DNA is TGTGCCAGCACAGACCCGCCCGGACAGGGGGACTATGGCTACACCTTC.

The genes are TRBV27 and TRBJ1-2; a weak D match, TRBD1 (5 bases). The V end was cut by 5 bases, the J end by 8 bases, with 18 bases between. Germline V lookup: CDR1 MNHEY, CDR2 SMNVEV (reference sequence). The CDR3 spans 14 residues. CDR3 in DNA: TGTGCCAGCAGTCCCCGGGACCCCCGGAGCGGCTACACCTTC. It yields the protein CASSPRDPRSGYTF.

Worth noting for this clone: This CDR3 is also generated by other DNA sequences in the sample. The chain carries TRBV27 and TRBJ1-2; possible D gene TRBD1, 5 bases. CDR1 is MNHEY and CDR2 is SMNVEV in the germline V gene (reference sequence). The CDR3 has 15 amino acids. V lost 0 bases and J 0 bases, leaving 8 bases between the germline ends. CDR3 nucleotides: TGTGCCAGCAGTTTATCGGCGGGGGCTAACTATGGCTACACCTTC. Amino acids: CASSLSAGANYGYTF.

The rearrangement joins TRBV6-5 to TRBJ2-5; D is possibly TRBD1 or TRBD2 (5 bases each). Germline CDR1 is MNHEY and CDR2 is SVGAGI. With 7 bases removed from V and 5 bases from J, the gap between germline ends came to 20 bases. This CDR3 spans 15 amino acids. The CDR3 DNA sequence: TGTGCCAGCAAAATCATTTCGGAAGGGACGGAGACCCAGTACTTC. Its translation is CASKIISEGTETQYF.

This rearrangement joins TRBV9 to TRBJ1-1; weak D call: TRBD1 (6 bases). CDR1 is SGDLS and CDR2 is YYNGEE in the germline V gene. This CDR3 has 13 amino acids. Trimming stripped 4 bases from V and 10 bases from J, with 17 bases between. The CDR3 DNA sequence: TGTGCCAGCAGCCCAGTGGGGGGGGCGGGAGCTTTCTTT. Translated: CASSPVGGAGAFF. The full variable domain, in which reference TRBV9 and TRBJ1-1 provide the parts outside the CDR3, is DSGVTQTPKHLITATGQRVTLRCSPRSGDLSVYWYQQSLDQGLQFLIQYYNGEERAKGNILERFSAQQFPDLHSELNLSSLELGDSALYFCASSPVGGAGAFFGQGTRLTVV.

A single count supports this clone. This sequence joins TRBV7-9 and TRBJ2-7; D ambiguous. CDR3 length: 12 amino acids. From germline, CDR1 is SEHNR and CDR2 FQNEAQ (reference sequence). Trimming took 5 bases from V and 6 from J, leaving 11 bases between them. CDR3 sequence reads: CASSIIATEQYF. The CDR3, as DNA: TGTGCCAGCAGCATTATAGCTACCGAGCAGTACTTC.

The CDR3 here is CASMSEFNQPQHF. The CDR3 DNA reads TGTGCCAGCATGTCGGAATTCAATCAGCCCCAGCATTTT. J is TRBJ1-5 and V is TRBV2, with D unresolved. This CDR3 has 13 residues. V lost 7 bases, J lost 3 bases, and 10 bases lay in between. Germline V CDR1 and CDR2: SNHLY, FYNNEI.

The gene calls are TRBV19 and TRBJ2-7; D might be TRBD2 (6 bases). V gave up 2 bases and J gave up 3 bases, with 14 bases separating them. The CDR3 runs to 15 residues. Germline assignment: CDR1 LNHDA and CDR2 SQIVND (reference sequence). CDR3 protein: CASSIRSEGGYEQYF. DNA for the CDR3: TGTGCCAGTAGTATACGATCGGAGGGAGGCTACGAGCAGTACTTC.

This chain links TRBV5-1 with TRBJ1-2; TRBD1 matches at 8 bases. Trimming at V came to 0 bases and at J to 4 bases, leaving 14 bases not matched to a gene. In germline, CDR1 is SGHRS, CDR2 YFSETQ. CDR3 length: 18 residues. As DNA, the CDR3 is TGCGCCAGCAGCTTGGATCAGAGGACAGGGACCTTCGGCTATGGCTACACCTTC. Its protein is CASSLDQRTGTFGYGYTF. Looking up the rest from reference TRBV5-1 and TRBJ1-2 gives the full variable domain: KAGVTQTPRYLIKTRGQQVTLSCSPISGHRSVSWYQQTPGQGLQFLFEYFSETQRNKGNFPGRFSGRQFSNSRSEMNVSTLELGDSALYLCASSLDQRTGTFGYGYTFGSGTRLTVV.